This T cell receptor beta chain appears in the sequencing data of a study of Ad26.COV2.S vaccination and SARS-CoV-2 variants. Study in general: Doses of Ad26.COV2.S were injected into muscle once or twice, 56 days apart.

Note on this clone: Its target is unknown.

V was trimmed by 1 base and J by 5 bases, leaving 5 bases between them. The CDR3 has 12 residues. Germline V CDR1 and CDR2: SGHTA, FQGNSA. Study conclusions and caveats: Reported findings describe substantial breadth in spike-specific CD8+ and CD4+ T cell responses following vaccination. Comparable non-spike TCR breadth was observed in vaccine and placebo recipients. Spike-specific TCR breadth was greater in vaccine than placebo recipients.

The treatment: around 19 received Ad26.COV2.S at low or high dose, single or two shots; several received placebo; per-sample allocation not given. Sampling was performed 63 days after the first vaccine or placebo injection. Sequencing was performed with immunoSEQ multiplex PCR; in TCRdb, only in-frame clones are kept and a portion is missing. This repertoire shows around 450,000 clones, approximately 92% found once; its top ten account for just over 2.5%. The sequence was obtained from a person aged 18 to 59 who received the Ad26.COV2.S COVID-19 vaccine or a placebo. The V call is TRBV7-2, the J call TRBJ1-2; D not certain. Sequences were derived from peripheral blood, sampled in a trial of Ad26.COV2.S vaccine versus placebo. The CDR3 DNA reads TGTGCCAGCAGCTTAGTTCAGTATGGCTACACCTTC. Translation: CASSLVQYGYTF.